The rows below give T cell receptor beta chains drawn from one sample of a study of blood T cell repertoires in COVID-19. Measured with immunoSEQ multiplex PCR; TCRdb has only the in-frame clones, and not every one. The data hold about 180,000 clones, with 80% to 90% observed a single time. Sequencing was carried out using peripheral blood. The source is a man aged 60-69 years with acute or convalescent COVID-19. CDR3s include the opening cysteine and the closing phenylalanine or tryptophan. Fields, in order: D gene, clone size, V gene, J gene, CDR3 protein, CDR3 DNA. D genes are given only for firm matches. Only some rows state a clone size, as once, few, many or a class for expanded clones.

.	.	TRBV13	TRBJ2-2	CASSSTGTLNTGELFF	TGTGCCAGCAGCTCTACCGGGACACTGAACACCGGGGAGCTGTTTTTT
.	.	TRBV19	TRBJ2-7	CASSRDIDGYEQYF	TGTGCCAGTAGTAGGGACATTGATGGCTACGAGCAGTACTTC
TRBD2	.	TRBV5-4	TRBJ2-7	CASSLGTSGIYEQYF	TGTGCCAGCAGCTTGGGCACTAGCGGGATCTACGAGCAGTACTTC
TRBD1	once	TRBV9	TRBJ1-1	CASSEGQGPTLRNTEAFF	TGTGCCAGCAGCGAAGGACAGGGACCAACATTAAGAAACACTGAAGCTTTCTTT
TRBD1	.	TRBV27	TRBJ1-1	CASSTDRVIVNTEAFF	TGTGCCAGCAGTACGGACAGGGTAATAGTGAACACTGAAGCTTTCTTT
TRBD1	once	TRBV28	TRBJ2-7	CASSVGQGNSYEQYF	TGTGCCAGCAGTGTGGGACAGGGTAACTCCTACGAGCAGTACTTC
.	.	TRBV7-8	TRBJ2-1	CASSMRDRDLAGVHEQFF	TGTGCCAGCAGTATGAGGGACAGGGACCTAGCGGGAGTTCATGAGCAGTTCTTC
.	.	TRBV6-5	TRBJ2-2	CASSWQTNTGELFF	TGTGCCAGCAGTTGGCAGACTAACACCGGGGAGCTGTTTTTT
TRBD2	.	TRBV28	TRBJ2-1	CASSFFGSGRGFNEQFF	TGTGCCAGCAGTTTTTTTGGTAGCGGGAGGGGGTTCAATGAGCAGTTCTTC
TRBD1	few	TRBV2	TRBJ1-4	CASSPPTGDRGLSGKEKLFF	TGTGCCAGCAGTCCCCCGACGGGGGACAGGGGGCTTAGTGGGAAGGAAAAACTGTTTTTT
TRBD2	.	TRBV4-1	TRBJ2-3	CASSHLAPTSGRSDTQYF	TGCGCCAGCAGCCATCTAGCCCCGACTAGCGGGAGATCAGATACGCAGTATTTT
TRBD1	.	TRBV5-1	TRBJ1-1	CASSTGGDTEAFF	TGCGCCAGCAGCACAGGGGGAGACACTGAAGCTTTCTTT
TRBD1	.	TRBV19	TRBJ1-2	CASKTTGIGDYGYTF	TGTGCCAGTAAGACGACAGGGATCGGGGACTATGGCTACACCTTC
.	.	TRBV5-1	TRBJ2-3	CASLKGENTDTQYF	TGCGCCAGCCTTAAGGGGGAAAATACAGATACGCAGTATTTT
TRBD2	.	TRBV7-8	TRBJ2-1	CASSLGGSGRNNEQFF	TGTGCCAGCAGCTTAGGAGGTAGCGGGAGAAACAATGAGCAGTTCTTC
TRBD2	.	TRBV11-3	TRBJ2-1	CASSRGGFEQFF	TGTGCCAGCAGCCGGGGGGGGTTTGAGCAGTTCTTC
.	.	TRBV6-2/TRBV6-3	TRBJ2-1	CASSYLSTYNEQFF	TGTGCCAGCAGTTATTTATCGACTTACAATGAGCAGTTCTTC
TRBD2	.	TRBV5-1	TRBJ2-3	CASSFGIAGRNADTQYF	TGCGCCAGCAGCTTTGGTATAGCGGGAAGGAACGCAGATACGCAGTATTTT
.	.	TRBV5-1	TRBJ2-7	CASSRESYEQYF	TGCGCCAGCAGCCGGGAGTCCTACGAGCAGTACTTC
TRBD1	.	TRBV14	TRBJ2-2	CASSQGDSFGATGELFF	TGTGCCAGCAGCCAAGGGGACAGCTTTGGTGCGACCGGGGAGCTGTTTTTT
TRBD1	.	TRBV6-4	TRBJ2-6	CASSDRGLSGANVLTF	TGTGCCAGCAGTGACAGGGGGCTTTCTGGGGCCAACGTCCTGACTTTC
.	.	TRBV7-9	TRBJ1-1	CASSLGETEAFF	TGTGCCAGCAGCTTAGGGGAGACTGAAGCTTTCTTT
.	.	TRBV7-3	TRBJ1-2	CASSLDSSYGYTF	TGTGCCAGCAGTTTGGACAGCTCGTATGGCTACACCTTC
.	.	TRBV12-3/TRBV12-4	TRBJ2-3	CASNPGYTDTQYF	TGTGCCAGCAACCCGGGGTACACAGATACGCAGTATTTT
TRBD1	.	TRBV19	TRBJ2-2	CASSATGGTGELFF	TGTGCCAGTAGCGCGACAGGGGGGACCGGGGAGCTGTTTTTT
.	few	TRBV7-9	TRBJ1-5	CASSEAGANQPQHF	TGTGCCAGCAGCGAGGCAGGGGCAAATCAGCCCCAGCATTTT
TRBD1	.	TRBV5-8	TRBJ2-7	CASSSPRQGTGRYEQYF	TGTGCCAGCAGCTCACCACGACAGGGGACGGGACGTTACGAGCAGTACTTC
.	.	TRBV7-2	TRBJ2-7	CASSLVEEGYEQYF	TGTGCCAGCAGCTTAGTAGAGGAGGGCTACGAGCAGTACTTC
.	.	TRBV4-1	TRBJ2-6	CASSQDPRTLSGANVLTF	TGCGCCAGCAGCCAAGACCCAAGGACACTCTCTGGGGCCAACGTCCTGACTTTC
.	.	TRBV9	TRBJ2-3	CASSPKGAGSTDTQYF	TGTGCCAGCAGCCCAAAGGGCGCGGGAAGCACAGATACGCAGTATTTT
TRBD2	.	TRBV9	TRBJ2-3	CASSLGLAGAPDTQYF	TGTGCCAGCAGCTTGGGACTAGCGGGAGCCCCAGATACGCAGTATTTT
TRBD2	.	TRBV6-5	TRBJ2-6	CACVTGGSGANVLTF	TGTGCCTGCGTAACGGGAGGCTCTGGGGCCAACGTCCTGACTTTC
.	few	TRBV6-7	TRBJ1-2	CASSYPIGGRCGYTF	TGTGCCAGCAGTTACCCGATCGGGGGGCGATGCGGCTACACCTTC
.	.	TRBV12-3/TRBV12-4	TRBJ2-1	CASSFIARHEQFF	TGTGCCAGCAGTTTCATAGCTCGGCATGAGCAGTTCTTC
.	.	TRBV21-1	TRBJ2-3	CASSKRDREPADTQYF	TGTGCCAGCAGCAAACGCGACAGGGAACCCGCAGATACGCAGTATTTT
.	.	TRBV7-9	TRBJ2-2	CASSLGGTGELFF	TGTGCCAGCAGCCTTGGGGGGACCGGGGAGCTGTTTTTT
.	.	TRBV4-2	TRBJ1-2	CASAVPGGYTF	TGTGCCAGCGCCGTGCCGGGGGGCTACACCTTC
TRBD1	.	TRBV19	TRBJ1-1	CASRDTGDGRAFF	TGTGCCAGTAGGGACACAGGGGATGGCCGGGCTTTCTTT
.	.	TRBV18	TRBJ1-4	CASSPREDEKLFF	TGTGCCAGCTCACCGCGGGAGGATGAAAAACTGTTTTTT
.	.	TRBV10-2	TRBJ2-7	CASSDASASYEQYF	TGCGCCAGCAGTGACGCTAGCGCCTCCTACGAGCAGTACTTC
.	once	TRBV4-2	TRBJ2-3	CASSQATAPSTDTQYF	TGTGCCAGCAGCCAAGCGACAGCCCCTAGCACAGATACGCAGTATTTT
TRBD1	.	TRBV7-9	TRBJ1-2	CASSFRLDRGFGGYTF	TGTGCCAGCAGCTTCCGCCTCGACAGGGGATTTGGTGGCTACACCTTC
TRBD2	.	TRBV29-1	TRBJ2-3	CSVEETSGIGTDTQYF	TGCAGCGTTGAAGAGACTAGCGGGATTGGAACAGATACGCAGTATTTT
TRBD2	.	TRBV5-4	TRBJ2-5	CASSLYKRGQETQYF	TGTGCCAGCAGCTTGTATAAGCGGGGGCAAGAGACCCAGTACTTC
.	.	TRBV7-3	TRBJ2-3	CASSPSGWADTQYF	TGTGCCAGCAGTCCCAGCGGCTGGGCGGATACGCAGTATTTT
TRBD1	once	TRBV15	TRBJ2-1	CATSRGDRASWGHNEQFF	TGTGCCACCAGCAGGGGGGACAGAGCCTCCTGGGGGCACAATGAGCAGTTCTTC
.	.	TRBV28	TRBJ2-1	CASGEAVWDNEQFF	TGTGCCAGCGGAGAGGCCGTGTGGGACAATGAGCAGTTCTTC
TRBD2	.	TRBV9	TRBJ2-1	CASSEDPSGSYSYNEQFF	TGTGCCAGCAGCGAGGATCCTAGCGGGAGTTACTCCTACAATGAGCAGTTCTTC
.	.	TRBV7-3	TRBJ2-2	CASTLSHSNTGELFF	TGTGCCAGCACCCTAAGCCACTCTAACACCGGGGAGCTGTTTTTT
.	.	TRBV6-5	TRBJ2-1	CASTRGADSSGEQFF	TGTGCCAGCACCAGGGGGGCGGACTCCTCGGGTGAGCAGTTCTTC
TRBD2	.	TRBV7-2	TRBJ2-1	CASSLGLAGGNNEQFF	TGTGCCAGCAGCTTGGGACTAGCGGGAGGGAACAATGAGCAGTTCTTC
TRBD2	.	TRBV28	TRBJ2-3	CASSGTSGRTDTQYF	TGTGCCAGCAGCGGCACTAGCGGGAGAACAGATACGCAGTATTTT
TRBD1	.	TRBV6-5	TRBJ2-7	CASSRDRGSPYEQYF	TGTGCCAGCAGCCGTGACAGGGGGTCGCCCTACGAGCAGTACTTC
.	.	TRBV4-1	TRBJ2-7	CASSQEAWADLSYEQYF	TGCGCCAGCAGCCAAGAAGCATGGGCAGACCTCTCCTACGAGCAGTACTTC
.	.	TRBV28	TRBJ1-2	CASSRTGTYGYTF	TGTGCCAGCAGTCGGACGGGAACTTATGGCTACACCTTC
.	.	TRBV28	TRBJ2-2	CASSLKYTGELFF	TGTGCCAGCAGCCTAAAATACACCGGGGAGCTGTTTTTT